Listed below are T cell receptor beta chains from one sample, sequenced in a study of cytomegalovirus exposure and HLA in healthy donors. The data were produced by immunoSEQ multiplex PCR, yet TCRdb's version contains in-frame clones alone and is incomplete. The sample consists of tens of thousands of clones, about 91% of them appearing once. Sample: PBMCs. These receptors were collected from a woman between 25 and 40 years old in good health and CMV-seronegative. CDR3s include the opening cysteine and the closing phenylalanine or tryptophan. The D gene is left open where the match is weak. Size values are once, few and many counts, or a class for expanded clones, and some rows have none.

>.|TRBJ1-3|TRBV5-1|.
TGCGCCAGCAGCTTGGGGACAAGGAGTTCGGGAAACACCATATATTTT
CASSLGTRSSGNTIYF
>.|TRBJ2-7|TRBV6-5|.
TGTGCCAGCAGTCCCTTCAGAGGCCCCTACGAGCAGTACTTC
CASSPFRGPYEQYF
>TRBD1|TRBJ1-2|TRBV15|.
TGTGCCACCAGCAGAGAAGGAGGGGGCACGGGCTATGGCTACACCTTC
CATSREGGGTGYGYTF
>TRBD2|TRBJ2-1|TRBV4-3|.
TGCGCCAGCAGGGGGACTGGTAGCGGGAACTACAATGAGCAGTTCTTC
CASRGTGSGNYNEQFF
>.|TRBJ1-5|TRBV6-1|.
TGTGCCACTCACGGGGGGGATCAGCCCCAGCATTTT
CATHGGDQPQHF
>TRBD2|TRBJ2-7|TRBV5-1|.
TGCGCCAGCAGCTTGTCTGGGCTAGCGGGATTATACGAGCAGTACTTC
CASSLSGLAGLYEQYF
>.|TRBJ2-5|TRBV4-1|.
TGCGCCAGCAGCCAAGAGACGGGAGCTTGGGAGGAGACCCAGTACTTC
CASSQETGAWEETQYF
>TRBD1|TRBJ1-2|TRBV28|few
TGTGCCAGCAGTCCAGACAGGGTATGGGGCTACACCTTC
CASSPDRVWGYTF
>.|TRBJ2-7|TRBV7-2|.
TGTGCCAGCACCCTAAACAAGGCAGGATACGAGCAGTACTTC
CASTLNKAGYEQYF
>TRBD2|TRBJ2-7|TRBV5-6|.
TGTGCCAGCAGCACCATACTAGCGGGAGTATTCGGGGAGCAGTACTTC
CASSTILAGVFGEQYF
>.|TRBJ2-1|TRBV2|.
TGTGCCAGCAGCCTCTCAGGGTTGGGGCAGTTCTTC
CASSLSGLGQFF
>TRBD2|TRBJ2-2|TRBV6-4|.
TGTGCCAGCAGTGACTCCCTTAGCGGGACTGACACCGGGGAGCTGTTTTTT
CASSDSLSGTDTGELFF
>.|TRBJ2-7|TRBV2|.
TGTGCCAGCGGTGGTATCAGACTAACCAACTCCTACGAGCAGTACTTC
CASGGIRLTNSYEQYF
>.|TRBJ2-1|TRBV7-9|.
TGTGCCAGCAGCTTAGAGGGCAGGGGAGTTAGTGAGCAGTTCTTC
CASSLEGRGVSEQFF
>TRBD1|TRBJ2-3|TRBV28|.
TGTGCCAGCAGCCCTCGGACAGGACCATTCACAGATACGCAGTATTTT
CASSPRTGPFTDTQYF
>TRBD2|TRBJ2-7|TRBV4-1|few
TGCGCCAGCAGCCTTCGGACTAGCGGGGCCTACGAGCAGTACTTC
CASSLRTSGAYEQYF
>.|TRBJ2-2|TRBV2|.
TGTGCCAGCAGTGAAGGGAGGGCCGGGGAGCTGTTTTTT
CASSEGRAGELFF
>TRBD1|TRBJ1-1|TRBV7-9|once
TGTGCCAGCAGCCAAACCGGGACAGGGGGCGCGCTGGGAGCTTTCTTT
CASSQTGTGGALGAFF
>TRBD2|TRBJ2-7|TRBV11-2|.
TGTGCCAGCAGCCTATGGACTAGCGGGACTTACGAGCAGTACTTC
CASSLWTSGTYEQYF
>TRBD2|TRBJ2-1|TRBV19|.
TGTGCCTCCACTCGGCGGGAGTACAATGAGCAGTTCTTC
CASTRREYNEQFF
>TRBD2|TRBJ2-1|TRBV9|once
TGTGCCAGCAGCCTCGCCCCGGGGCGGGGGGCCCGGGAGCAGTTCTTC
CASSLAPGRGAREQFF
>.|TRBJ1-2|TRBV25-1|.
TGTGCCAGCAGTGAGTGGAGTTCAAGATATGGCTACACCTTC
CASSEWSSRYGYTF
>TRBD1|TRBJ1-1|TRBV10-3|.
TGTGCCATCAGCTCCGGGACAGGGGCCACTGAAGCTTTCTTT
CAISSGTGATEAFF
>TRBD1|TRBJ1-2|TRBV5-1|.
TGCGCCAGCAGCTACGGGACAGGCTATGGCTACACCTTC
CASSYGTGYGYTF
>TRBD2|TRBJ2-1|TRBV19|.
TGTGCCACTCATATTCCGGGACTAGCGGGACCTCAGTTCTTC
CATHIPGLAGPQFF
>TRBD1|TRBJ2-1|TRBV5-1|.
TGCGCCAGCAGCTTACAACCCACAGGGGGCAATGAGCAGTTCTTC
CASSLQPTGGNEQFF
>TRBD1|TRBJ1-2|TRBV7-2|.
TGTGCCAGCGTGGGACAGGGGGCGCGAGGCTACACCTTC
CASVGQGARGYTF
>TRBD1|TRBJ2-7|TRBV2|.
TGTGCCAGCAGTCAGGGACAGGGTGATAGCGAGCAGTACTTC
CASSQGQGDSEQYF
>.|TRBJ2-3|TRBV28|.
TGTGCCAGCAGTTTAGCGAGGGACACAGATACGCAGTATTTT
CASSLARDTDTQYF
>TRBD2|TRBJ2-1|TRBV28|.
TGTGCCAGCAGTTCTACTAGCGGGAGGGCCGCTCGAGATGAGCAGTTCTTC
CASSSTSGRAARDEQFF
>TRBD1|TRBJ1-1|TRBV30|.
TGTGCCTGGGACAGGGTGGGCACTGAAGCTTTCTTT
CAWDRVGTEAFF
>TRBD2|TRBJ2-1|TRBV7-2|.
TGTGCCAGCAGTGGGGGGGTTGACAATGAGCAGTTCTTC
CASSGGVDNEQFF
>.|TRBJ2-1|TRBV27|.
TGTGCCAGCAGCCTTATCGGGGTTATCGGAGGACAGACAACGAATGAGCAGTTCTTC
CASSLIGVIGGQTTNEQFF
>TRBD1|TRBJ2-7|TRBV27|.
TGTGCCAGCAGTGTTCTCGGGACAGCCTACGAGCAGTACTTC
CASSVLGTAYEQYF
>.|TRBJ2-7|TRBV15|.
TGTGCCACCAGCAGAGGACTAGTTTGGGGCGAGCAGTACTTC
CATSRGLVWGEQYF
>.|TRBJ2-6|TRBV2|.
TGTGCCGGTACGGGGTCTGGGGCCAACGTCCTGACTTTC
CAGTGSGANVLTF
>TRBD2|TRBJ2-4|TRBV7-8|.
TGTGCCAGCAGCTTGGGACTAGCGGGCCCTGGGGCCAAAAACATTCAGTACTTC
CASSLGLAGPGAKNIQYF
>TRBD2|TRBJ2-5|TRBV29-1|.
TGCAGCGGTGTATCCAGGGCGGGAGGAAGGGAGACCCAGTACTTC
CSGVSRAGGRETQYF
>TRBD2|TRBJ2-7|TRBV5-1|.
TGCGCCAGCAGCCCGGCCCAAGCGGGGGGCTTGCAGCAGTACTTC
CASSPAQAGGLQQYF
>TRBD1|TRBJ2-5|TRBV27|.
TGTGCCAGCAGTCCGAGACAGGGCCAAGAGACCCAGTACTTC
CASSPRQGQETQYF
>.|TRBJ2-2|TRBV19|.
TGTGCCAGTAGATACTGGGGGCAGTTTGATGCCGGGGAGCTGTTTTTT
CASRYWGQFDAGELFF
>.|TRBJ1-1|TRBV6-1|once
TGTGCCAGCAGTGAAGTCGCGACAACGAACACTGAAGCTTTCTTT
CASSEVATTNTEAFF
>TRBD2|TRBJ2-1|TRBV4-2|.
TGTGCCAGCAGCCTTGGGACTAGCGGGAGCTTCAATGAGCAGTTCTTC
CASSLGTSGSFNEQFF
>TRBD1|TRBJ1-2|TRBV29-1|once
TGCAGCGTTACAGGGGGCGAGGACTATGGCTACACCTTC
CSVTGGEDYGYTF
>.|TRBJ2-1|TRBV4-1|few
TGCGCCAGCAGCCAAGTAGGTAGCGCGAGCTCCTACAATGAGCAGTTCTTC
CASSQVGSASSYNEQFF
>.|TRBJ2-1|TRBV4-1|once
TGCGCCAGCAGCCAAGAATCGACAGTGGAGCAGTTCTTC
CASSQESTVEQFF
>.|TRBJ2-3|TRBV10-3|.
TGTGCCTCCTTTCGGGGAGCTGGCACAGATACGCAGTATTTT
CASFRGAGTDTQYF
>TRBD1|TRBJ1-3|TRBV7-8|.
TGTGCCAGCACCTCTGAAAGGGGGCCCTCTGGAAACACCATATATTTT
CASTSERGPSGNTIYF
>.|TRBJ1-1|TRBV6-5|.
TGTGCCAGCGCGACGGGGGGGACTGAAGCTTTCTTT
CASATGGTEAFF